A selection of T cell receptor beta chains follows, all from one sample in a study of blood T cell repertoires in COVID-19. Profiled with immunoSEQ multiplex PCR; TCRdb holds only in-frame clones, not every one. The sample has 300,000 to 400,000 clones; 88% are singletons. Sequenced input: peripheral blood. The source of these receptors is a woman between 65 and 79 years old with COVID-19, enrolled during active disease. Each CDR3 is given with its conserved first and last residue. D genes are given only for firm matches. Clone size appears in some rows only: once, few, many, or a class for an expanded clone.

j_gene | d_gene | abundance | v_gene | len | CDR3nt | CDR3aa
TRBJ2-5 | . | . | TRBV4-1 | 13 | TGCGCCAGCAGCCAAGCAATAGTAGAGACCCAGTACTTC | CASSQAIVETQYF
TRBJ1-2 | TRBD1 | . | TRBV28 | 15 | TGTGCCAGCAGTCCCCGGACAGGGTGGAACTATGGCTACACCTTC | CASSPRTGWNYGYTF
TRBJ1-5 | . | . | TRBV6-4 | 15 | TGTGCCAGCAGTGAAGTGGGAGGGAGCAATCAGCCCCAGCATTTT | CASSEVGGSNQPQHF
TRBJ1-2 | . | . | TRBV19 | 13 | TGTGCCAGTAGTATATCCGGGGTCGGTACCTACACCTTC | CASSISGVGTYTF
TRBJ1-5 | . | . | TRBV7-2 | 17 | TGTGCCAGGAGCGGGGACGGGGCCAGGGGCGTGAGGTGGCCCCAGCATTTT | CARSGDGARGVRWPQHF
TRBJ1-6 | TRBD1 | . | TRBV10-2 | 16 | TGCGCCAGCAGTCTAGACAGGGGGGATTATAATTCACCCCTCCACTTT | CASSLDRGDYNSPLHF
TRBJ2-1 | TRBD2 | . | TRBV5-1 | 15 | TGCGCCAGCAGCCCCGGCCTAGCGGGGGGGAATGAGCAGTTCTTC | CASSPGLAGGNEQFF
TRBJ1-5 | . | . | TRBV19 | 21 | TGTGCCAGTAGTATGTCATTATTGGGCAGGGTAGGTCCCCCTAGCAATCAGCCCCAGCATTTT | CASSMSLLGRVGPPSNQPQHF
TRBJ1-2 | . | . | TRBV3-1/TRBV3-2 | 15 | TGTGCCAGCAGCCATTATCAGGGGAATTTCTATGGCTACACCTTC | CASSHYQGNFYGYTF
TRBJ1-2 | TRBD1 | . | TRBV4-3 | 15 | TGCGCCAGCAGCCAAGACAGGGGGCTACCCGCTGGCTACACCTTC | CASSQDRGLPAGYTF
TRBJ1-1 | . | . | TRBV12-3/TRBV12-4 | 12 | TGTGCCAGCAGTTTTATGAACACTGAAGCTTTCTTT | CASSFMNTEAFF
TRBJ2-7 | TRBD2 | few | TRBV5-6 | 17 | TGTGCCAGCAGCCCGACGACGTTCCTAGCGGGGGACCACGAGCAGTACTTC | CASSPTTFLAGDHEQYF
TRBJ1-1 | TRBD1 | . | TRBV5-1 | 15 | TGCGCCAGCAGCTTGCAACAGGGGCCGAACACTGAAGCTTTCTTT | CASSLQQGPNTEAFF
TRBJ1-2 | . | . | TRBV15 | 13 | TGTGCCACCAGCAGAGGGGCTGCCCATGGCTACACCTTC | CATSRGAAHGYTF
TRBJ1-2 | TRBD1 | once | TRBV5-4 | 14 | TGTGCCAGCAGCGGACAGGGGGAAAAGGATGGCTACACCTTC | CASSGQGEKDGYTF
TRBJ1-3 | . | once | TRBV4-1 | 15 | TGCGCCAGCAGCCTTGACGCAGGGTCTGGAAACACCATATATTTT | CASSLDAGSGNTIYF
TRBJ2-3 | TRBD2 | . | TRBV27 | 13 | TGTGCCAGCAGTTTACGGCGACTAGCGGGGGAGTATTTT | CASSLRRLAGEYF
TRBJ2-4 | TRBD1 | . | TRBV3-1/TRBV3-2 | 20 | TGTGCCAGCAGCCGCCTACCGGGACAGGGGGGGCAGCTAGCCAAAAACATTCAGTACTTC | CASSRLPGQGGQLAKNIQYF
TRBJ2-2 | TRBD1 | . | TRBV24-1 | 14 | TGTGCCACCAGTGATTCAAGGGGGCCCGGGGAGCTGTTTTTT | CATSDSRGPGELFF
TRBJ2-1 | TRBD2 | . | TRBV19 | 16 | TGTGCCAGTAGGACGCGAGGAGCGGGGGGGTTAGGTGAGCAGTTCTTC | CASRTRGAGGLGEQFF
TRBJ2-3 | . | . | TRBV6-5 | 15 | TGTGCCAGCAGTACCTCAGGGGCGGGCACAGATACGCAGTATTTT | CASSTSGAGTDTQYF
TRBJ2-3 | TRBD2 | . | TRBV4-2 | 16 | TGTGCCAGCAGCCAAGATGTTAGCGGGGTTTTAGGTACGCAGTATTTT | CASSQDVSGVLGTQYF
TRBJ2-5 | TRBD1 | . | TRBV5-1 | 13 | TGCGCCAGCAGCTTTCAGGGGGCAGAGACCCAGTACTTC | CASSFQGAETQYF
TRBJ2-1 | TRBD2 | . | TRBV2 | 20 | TGTGCCAGCAGTGCGGAGGGCCCGGGACTAGCGGGGGGGCCGGAAAATGAGCAGTTCTTC | CASSAEGPGLAGGPENEQFF
TRBJ1-2 | TRBD1 | . | TRBV3-1/TRBV3-2 | 14 | TGTGCCAGCAGCCCTCACGACAGGGGGATTAGCTACACCTTC | CASSPHDRGISYTF
TRBJ1-5 | . | . | TRBV2 | 15 | TGTGCCAGCAGGGGAGGACGAGTCGATAATCAGCCCCAGCATTTT | CASRGGRVDNQPQHF
TRBJ2-7 | . | . | TRBV6-5 | 16 | TGTGCCAGCAGTTACTCGGCGGGGGCTAGCTCCTACGAGCAGTACTTC | CASSYSAGASSYEQYF
TRBJ2-2 | . | . | TRBV19 | 12 | TGTGCCAGTAGTGACAGGTTTGGGGAGCTGTTTTTT | CASSDRFGELFF
TRBJ1-2 | TRBD1 | . | TRBV29-1 | 15 | TGCAGCGTTGAAGATCGTGACAGGGTATCGGATGGCTACACCTTC | CSVEDRDRVSDGYTF
TRBJ1-1 | TRBD1 | . | TRBV5-4 | 16 | TGTGCCAGCAGTCCCGGGACAGTCCTAATGAACACTGAAGCTTTCTTT | CASSPGTVLMNTEAFF
TRBJ2-7 | . | . | TRBV6-4 | 12 | TGTGCCAGCAGTGATTGGAGTTCGCCCGGGTACTTC | CASSDWSSPGYF
TRBJ2-7 | . | . | TRBV7-2 | 15 | TGTGCCAGCAGCTTAGTGGCGGGGAGCTCCTACGAGCAGTACTTC | CASSLVAGSSYEQYF
TRBJ2-3 | TRBD1 | . | TRBV7-2 | 14 | TGTGCCAGCAGCCCACTACAGGGGGCAGATACGCAGTATTTT | CASSPLQGADTQYF
TRBJ2-3 | . | . | TRBV21-1 | 16 | TGTGCCAGCAGCAAAAGTTTAGCGGGGGAAGTAGATACGCAGTATTTT | CASSKSLAGEVDTQYF
TRBJ1-2 | . | . | TRBV7-9 | 15 | TGTGCCAGCAGCTTAGGGTTCGGACAGCACTATGGCTACACCTTC | CASSLGFGQHYGYTF
TRBJ1-1 | . | . | TRBV18 | 14 | TGTGCCAGCTCACCGAACAGGGCTAGCACTGAAGCTTTCTTT | CASSPNRASTEAFF
TRBJ1-2 | TRBD1 | . | TRBV4-2 | 13 | TGTGCCAGCAGCCAAGGGACAGGGGATGGCTACACCTTC | CASSQGTGDGYTF
TRBJ1-2 | . | . | TRBV5-1 | 17 | TGCGCCAGCAGCTACAGCCCCGGAGAAGGGGCCAACTATGGCTACACCTTC | CASSYSPGEGANYGYTF
TRBJ1-2 | . | once | TRBV21-1 | 15 | TGTGCCAGCAGCAAGGGATCAGACAGGTCTAGTGGCTACACCTTC | CASSKGSDRSSGYTF
TRBJ1-1 | TRBD1 | . | TRBV24-1 | 14 | TGTGCCACCAGTGACCGACAGGGGGGCACTGAAGCTTTCTTT | CATSDRQGGTEAFF
TRBJ1-4 | TRBD1 | . | TRBV29-1 | 11 | TGCAGCGTTGAGGCGGCAGGGGGACTGTTTTTT | CSVEAAGGLFF
TRBJ1-5 | TRBD1 | . | TRBV30 | 14 | TGTGCCTGGAGTCTGGGACAGGGGGCTCAGCCCCAGCATTTT | CAWSLGQGAQPQHF
TRBJ2-1 | TRBD1 | . | TRBV12-3/TRBV12-4 | 13 | TGTGCCAGCAGTGAAAGGGGGCACGATGAGCAGTTCTTC | CASSERGHDEQFF
TRBJ2-2 | TRBD2 | . | TRBV7-6 | 18 | TGTGCCAGCAGCCCCACCTTTAGACTAGCGGGGAACACCGGGGAGCTGTTTTTT | CASSPTFRLAGNTGELFF